Given below is one T cell receptor (beta chain) in context. These data belong to a study of blood T cell repertoires in COVID-19. On the study more broadly: The United States, Italy and Spain provided the acute and convalescent COVID-19 samples. From T cells, B-cell-depleted T cells, or PBMCs came the material, which was cDNA or gDNA.

The CDR3 has 13 residues. Germline assignment: CDR1 SGHRS and CDR2 YFSETQ. Trimming cost V 7 bases and J 3 bases, with 13 bases left between them. Enrolment of Seattle patients took place during active infection, and they were followed longitudinally. Methods used by the authors: Amplification from reference gene primers served as the basis for estimated nucleated cell counts. Some clones are missing from TCRdb's copy, which holds only in-frame ones; the method was immunoSEQ multiplex PCR. The V and J calls and clone size were taken over from that table, and D and trimming were inferred from the DNA. The table has 150,000 to 160,000 clones, 83% seen once; the top ten hold around an eighth.

Sequences were obtained from peripheral blood. This clonotype originated in a woman aged 60-70 years with COVID-19, enrolled during active disease. The genes are TRBV5-1 and TRBJ1-1, with D hard to call. This CDR3 reads CASPGRDHTEAFF. The CDR3 nucleotides read TGCGCCAGCCCTGGGAGGGATCACACTGAAGCTTTCTTT.